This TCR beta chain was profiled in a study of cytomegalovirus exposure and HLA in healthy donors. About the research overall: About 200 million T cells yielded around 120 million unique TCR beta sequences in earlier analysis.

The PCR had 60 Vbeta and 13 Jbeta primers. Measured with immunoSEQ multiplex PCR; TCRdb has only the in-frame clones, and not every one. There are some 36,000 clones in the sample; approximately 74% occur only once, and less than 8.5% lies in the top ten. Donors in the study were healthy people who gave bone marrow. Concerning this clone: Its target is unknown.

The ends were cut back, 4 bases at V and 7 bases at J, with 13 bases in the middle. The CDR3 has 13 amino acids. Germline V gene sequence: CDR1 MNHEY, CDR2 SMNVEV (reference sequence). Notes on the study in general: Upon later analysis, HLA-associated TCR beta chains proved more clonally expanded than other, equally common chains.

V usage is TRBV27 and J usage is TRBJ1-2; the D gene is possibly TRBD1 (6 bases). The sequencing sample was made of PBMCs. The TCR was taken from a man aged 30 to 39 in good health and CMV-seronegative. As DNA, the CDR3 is TGTGCCAGCAGTTCCACAGGGTTTGCTGGCTACACCTTC. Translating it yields CASSSTGFAGYTF.